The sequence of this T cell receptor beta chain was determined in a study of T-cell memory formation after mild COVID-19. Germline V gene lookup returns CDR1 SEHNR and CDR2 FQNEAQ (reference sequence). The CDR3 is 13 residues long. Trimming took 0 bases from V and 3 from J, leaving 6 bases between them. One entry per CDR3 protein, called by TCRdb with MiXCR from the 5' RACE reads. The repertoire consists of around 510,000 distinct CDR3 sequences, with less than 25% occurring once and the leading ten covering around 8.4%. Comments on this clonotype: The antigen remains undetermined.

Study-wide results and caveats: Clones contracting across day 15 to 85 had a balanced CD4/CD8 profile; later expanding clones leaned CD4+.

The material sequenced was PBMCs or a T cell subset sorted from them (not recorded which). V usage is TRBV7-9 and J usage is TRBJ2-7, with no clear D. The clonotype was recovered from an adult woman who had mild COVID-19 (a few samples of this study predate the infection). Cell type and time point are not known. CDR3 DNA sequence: TGTGCCAGCAGCTTAGCGCCCCACTACGAGCAGTACTTC. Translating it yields CASSLAPHYEQYF.